A single sample is the source of the 10 T cell receptor beta chains below, sequenced in a study of blood T cell repertoires in COVID-19. The table came from immunoSEQ multiplex PCR; TCRdb's copy has only in-frame clones and leaves some out. This table has about 320,000 clones, more than 90% appearing once. The sequenced sample was PBMCs or T cells enriched from blood (not recorded which). The receptors originated from a man in his fifties or sixties who had recovered from COVID-19.

The chain combines TRBV7-8 with TRBJ1-5, with no clear D. The CDR3 runs to 14 residues. Trimming removed 2 bases at V and 2 bases at J, with 7 bases between. Germline V gene sequence: CDR1 SGHVS, CDR2 FQNEAQ. CDR3 protein: CASSLSTGNQPQHF. The CDR3 bases are TGTGCCAGCAGCTTAAGTACAGGCAATCAGCCCCAGCATTTT.

The rearrangement links TRBV6-5 to TRBJ1-1; D remains unclear. Trimming cost V 6 bases and J 1 base, with 9 bases left between them. The CDR3 loop spans 13 amino acids. Per germline, CDR1 MNHEY and CDR2 SVGAGI. The CDR3 DNA reads TGTGCCAGCAGATACACAACGAACACTGAAGCTTTCTTT. This sequence encodes CASRYTTNTEAFF.

The rearrangement uses TRBV24-1 and TRBJ2-3; the match to TRBD1 covers 9 bases. The CDR3 is made up of 16 amino acids. Unmatched junction bases numbered 3, after V lost 3 bases and J lost 0 bases. Germline V CDR1 and CDR2: KGHDR, SFDVKD. The CDR3 DNA is TGTGCCACCAGTGATGGGACAGGGACTAGCACAGATACGCAGTATTTT. Its translation: CATSDGTGTSTDTQYF.

This chain uses TRBV5-1 with TRBJ2-7; 9 nucleotides match TRBD1. Germline V lookup: CDR1 SGHRS, CDR2 YFSETQ. CDR3 length: 15 residues. V was pared by 4 bases and J by 5 bases, with 10 bases of the junction left unmatched. CDR3 nucleotides: TGCGCCAGCAGCCTTTGGGGGGACAGGGCCCACGAGCAGTACTTC. This sequence encodes CASSLWGDRAHEQYF.

This chain links TRBV9 with TRBJ1-1; unclear D gene. Germline V lookup: CDR1 SGDLS, CDR2 YYNGEE. Trimming left V 3 bases short and J 3 bases short, with 18 bases between. The CDR3 is made up of 16 amino acids. CDR3 nucleotides: TGTGCCAGCAGCGCCACGATTACCCCGGGGTACACTGAAGCTTTCTTT. Its protein product is CASSATITPGYTEAFF.

J is TRBJ1-3 and V is TRBV5-1, with D tentatively TRBD1 (6 bases). Per the germline V gene, CDR1 is SGHRS and CDR2 is YFSETQ. The V end was cut by 2 bases, the J end by 2 bases, with 11 bases between. The CDR3 loop spans 15 amino acids. This chain's CDR3 is CASSLEDSAGNTIYF. Here the CDR3 DNA reads TGCGCCAGCAGCTTAGAGGACAGCGCTGGAAACACCATATATTTT.

The chain recombines TRBV11-2 with TRBJ2-7; unclear D gene. Trimming pared 2 bases from V and 5 bases from J, leaving 13 bases between. The germline CDR1 and CDR2 sequences are SGHAT and FQNNGV. The CDR3 runs 14 residues. The CDR3 loop is CASSLSRVQHEQYF. CDR3 in DNA: TGTGCCAGCAGCTTATCCCGGGTACAACACGAGCAGTACTTC.

The chain has TRBV19 and TRBJ1-4, with no clear D. The V and J ends lost 3 bases and 8 bases respectively, with 13 bases between them. The germline V gene encodes CDR1 LNHDA and CDR2 SQIVND (reference sequence). CDR3 size: 14 residues. CDR3 DNA sequence: TGTGCCAGTAGTATTAACACCAGCGGGGAAAAACTGTTTTTT. Encoded protein: CASSINTSGEKLFF.

The CDR3 nucleotides read TGCAGCGCACGTAGCGGGGGGGCCAATGAGCAGTTCTTC. Translated: CSARSGGANEQFF. The chain employs TRBV29-1 and TRBJ2-1; TRBD2 matches 11 bases. In germline, CDR1 is SQVTM, CDR2 ANQGSEA. CDR3 size: 13 residues. V was pared by 7 bases and J by 6 bases, with 5 bases of the junction left unmatched.

The CDR3 DNA sequence: TGTGCCAGCAGCCCGCTAGCGTCGACCGGGGAGCTGTTTTTT. This gives the protein CASSPLASTGELFF. V and J are TRBV11-3 and TRBJ2-2; TRBD2 might be the D (6 bases). V dropped 5 bases and J dropped 5 bases, with 12 bases sitting between them. The CDR3 has 14 residues. In germline, CDR1 is SGHNT, CDR2 YENEEA.